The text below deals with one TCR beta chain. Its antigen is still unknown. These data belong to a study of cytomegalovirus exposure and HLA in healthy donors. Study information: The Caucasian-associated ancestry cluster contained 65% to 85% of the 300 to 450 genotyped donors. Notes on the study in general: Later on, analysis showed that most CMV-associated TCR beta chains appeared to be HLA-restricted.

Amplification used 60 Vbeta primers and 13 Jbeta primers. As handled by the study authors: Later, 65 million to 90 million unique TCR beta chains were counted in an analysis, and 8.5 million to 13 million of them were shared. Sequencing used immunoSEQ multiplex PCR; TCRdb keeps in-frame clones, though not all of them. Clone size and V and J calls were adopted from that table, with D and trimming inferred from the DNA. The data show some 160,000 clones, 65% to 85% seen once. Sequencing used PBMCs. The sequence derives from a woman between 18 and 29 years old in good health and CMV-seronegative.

CDR3 nucleotides: TGTGCCAGCAGCCCAAACCGGGGAGAGACCCAGTACTTC. Encoded protein: CASSPNRGETQYF. J is TRBJ2-5 and V is TRBV7-6; possible D gene TRBD2, 5 bases. Trimming cost V 5 bases and J 4 bases, with 11 bases left between them. This CDR3 is 13 amino acids long. The germline CDR1 and CDR2 sequences are SGHVS and FNYEAQ.